The sequence of this T cell receptor (beta chain) was determined in a study of shared clonotypes between healthy human individuals. Whole-study findings and limits: Memory subsets generally showed smaller estimated richness than naive subsets did.

In the case of this clone: Its antigen is not known.

Germline V CDR1 and CDR2: MNHEY, SVGAGI. This CDR3 region has 13 residues. V lost 6 bases to trimming and J lost 5 bases, with 13 bases between them. The authors loaded roughly 180 ng DNA, about 30,000 T cell genomes, into sorted-subset replicate PCRs. Produced via immunoSEQ multiplex PCR; TCRdb's table is partial and in-frame only. The repertoire has roughly 2.4 million clones, nearly 97% of them found once; the top ten carry around 0.13%. This chain joins TRBV6-5 and TRBJ1-2; possible D gene TRBD1, 6 bases. This sequence was found in a man aged 18 to 30 in good health. The sequenced sample was naive CD4+ T cells sorted from blood. Subset given: CD45RA+ positively selected. CDR3 in DNA: TGTGCCAGCAGCCCGTCACAGGGTTATGGCTACACCTTC. Its protein is CASSPSQGYGYTF.